This entry concerns a single T cell receptor (beta chain). Its matching antigen is unknown. This specimen comes from a study of T cell repertoires in cytomegalovirus infection. At the level of the study: Selection of CMV epitopes for the study included recently identified HLA-C-restricted and well-studied HLA-B-restricted ones. TCR beta signatures that were public indicated CMV infection and matching HLA type. General study results and limits: Dominating the ex vivo response were TCR beta clonotypes that were CMV-specific and HLA-C-restricted. Summed public TCR beta family frequency identified CMV carriers bearing the relevant HLA.

The length of the CDR3 is 13 residues. Germline V gene sequence: CDR1 SGHNT, CDR2 YYREEE (reference sequence). With 0 bases removed from V and 4 bases from J, the gap between germline ends came to 6 bases. MiXCR, applied by TCRdb to the reads, yields one record per CDR3 protein. The data show about 920,000 distinct CDR3 sequences, approximately 32% seen once. Specimen: cultured CD8+ T cells from PBMCs, collected from culture after CMV antigen stimulation. This chain joins TRBV5-4 and TRBJ2-3; D call uncertain. The TCR was taken from a human donor in good health (CMV status not recorded). Some clones in this sample may be carry-over from other donors' samples. As DNA, the CDR3 is TGTGCCAGCAGCTTGGAGAGGTCAGATACGCAGTATTTT. Amino acids: CASSLERSDTQYF.